Below, 2 T cell receptor beta chains from the same sample are listed, as sequenced in a study of CD8+CD57+ T cells in acquired aplastic anemia. Genomic DNA provided the template from which TCR beta VDJ and CDR3 profiles were obtained. A single record per CDR3 protein comes from TCRdb applying MiXCR to the reads. This sample yields 150,000 or so distinct CDR3 sequences, of which about 50% are seen a single time; over 9.5% belongs to the top ten. Individuals selected for sequencing had exhibited CD8+CD57+ cell expansion on flow cytometry. Sequences were obtained from sorted CD4+, CD8+, or CD8+CD57+ T cells (not recorded which) from PBMCs. The receptor source for this set is a human donor with aplastic anemia.

This clonotype was counted many times. As DNA, the CDR3 is TGCGCCAGCAGCCAAGCTACAGGGGACCTGGGGGCTTTCTTT. This codes for CASSQATGDLGAFF. The chain employs TRBV4-3 and TRBJ1-1; 7 bases line up with TRBD1. V trimming: 1 base; J trimming: 11 bases; junction bases outside the gene matches: 10. The CDR3 is 14 amino acids. Germline CDR1 is LGHNA and CDR2 is YSLEER.

This clonotype was observed a handful of times. V is TRBV6-2 or TRBV6-3 and J is TRBJ1-1; D uncertain. In germline, CDR1 is MNHEY, CDR2 SVGEGT. With 8 bases removed from V and 5 bases from J, the gap between germline ends came to 15 bases. CDR3 length: 13 residues. The CDR3 bases are TGTGCCAGCCACAAAGGAGGGCGGACTGAAGCTTTCTTT. Translating gives CASHKGGRTEAFF.